This TCR beta chain was profiled in a study of PD-L1 blockade in urothelial cancer. Across the whole study: Samples came from 3 weeks, at the second dose, and 6 weeks into treatment. The study, taken as a whole, reports: Better survival was forecast by a pretreatment blood TCR clonality below the median.

Comments on this clone: What it recognizes is unknown.

Germline CDR1 is MNHNS and CDR2 is SASEGT. This CDR3 is built from 15 residues. V dropped 3 bases and J dropped 3 bases, with 11 bases sitting between them. Time point defined: pretreatment peripheral blood. Sequenced by immunoSEQ multiplex PCR; TCRdb stores in-frame clones only, minus some. The sample carries 65,000 to 90,000 clones, around 83% recorded once. The specimen comprised PBMCs, sampled around atezolizumab (anti-PD-L1) treatment. The chain employs TRBV6-1 and TRBJ2-2; D is undetermined. The receptor's source is a woman aged 70-85 years with urothelial cancer. The CDR3 nucleotides read TGTGCCAGCAGTGATCGGAGAGCTTACACCGGGGAGCTGTTTTTT. Protein sequence: CASSDRRAYTGELFF.